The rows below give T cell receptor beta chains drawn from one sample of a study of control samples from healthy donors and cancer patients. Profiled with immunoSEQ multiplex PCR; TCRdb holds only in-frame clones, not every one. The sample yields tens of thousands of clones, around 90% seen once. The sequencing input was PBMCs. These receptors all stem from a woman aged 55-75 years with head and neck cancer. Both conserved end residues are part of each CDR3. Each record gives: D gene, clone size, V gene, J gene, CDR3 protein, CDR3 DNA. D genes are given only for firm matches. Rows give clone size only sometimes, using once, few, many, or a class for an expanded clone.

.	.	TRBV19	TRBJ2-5	CASRQQPQETQYF	TGTGCCAGTAGGCAACAGCCCCAAGAGACCCAGTACTTC
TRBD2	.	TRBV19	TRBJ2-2	CACGREGYTGELFF	TGTGCCTGTGGCAGGGAGGGTTATACCGGGGAGCTGTTTTTT
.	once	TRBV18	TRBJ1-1	CASSPNGGNTEAFF	TGTGCCAGCTCACCGAATGGGGGGAACACTGAAGCTTTCTTT
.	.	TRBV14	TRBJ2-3	CASSREGGERTDTQYF	TGTGCCAGCAGCCGCGAAGGGGGGGAAAGGACAGATACGCAGTATTTT
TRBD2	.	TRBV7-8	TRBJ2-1	CASSLAGTSGPRDEQFF	TGTGCCAGCAGCTTAGCGGGGACTAGCGGCCCGAGGGATGAGCAGTTCTTC
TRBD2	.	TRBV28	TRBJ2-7	CASSSPGAGGRYEQYF	TGTGCCAGCAGTTCCCCAGGGGCGGGAGGCCGATACGAGCAGTACTTC
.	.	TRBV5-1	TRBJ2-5	CASSPEGLPSSYQETQYF	TGCGCCAGCTCACCCGAAGGGCTCCCCTCATCCTACCAAGAGACCCAGTACTTC
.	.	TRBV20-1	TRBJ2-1	CSASKSGVRYNEQFF	TGCAGTGCCAGTAAATCAGGAGTTCGCTACAATGAGCAGTTCTTC
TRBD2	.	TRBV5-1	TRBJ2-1	CASSLGLAGGHEQFF	TGCGCCAGCAGCTTGGGGCTAGCGGGAGGGCATGAGCAGTTCTTC
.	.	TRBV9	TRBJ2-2	CASSVAADYTGELFF	TGTGCCAGCAGCGTAGCAGCAGACTACACCGGGGAGCTGTTTTTT
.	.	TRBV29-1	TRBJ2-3	CSGLWTYTQYF	TGCAGCGGTCTCTGGACCTATACGCAGTATTTT
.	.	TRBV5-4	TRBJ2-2	CASSLAVGELFF	TGTGCCAGCAGCCTGGCGGTCGGGGAGCTGTTTTTT
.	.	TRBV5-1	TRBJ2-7	CASSSARGDLNYEQYF	TGCGCCAGCAGTTCCGCGCGGGGAGACCTGAACTACGAGCAGTACTTC
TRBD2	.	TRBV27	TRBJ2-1	CASSPWREGYNEQFF	TGTGCCAGCAGTCCTTGGCGGGAGGGCTACAATGAGCAGTTCTTC
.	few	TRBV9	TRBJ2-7	CASSVGLLGVGYEQYF	TGTGCCAGCAGCGTAGGGTTACTGGGGGTTGGATACGAGCAGTACTTC
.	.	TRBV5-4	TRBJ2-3	CASTISSGAGTDTQYF	TGTGCCAGCACCATTAGTTCAGGGGCCGGCACAGATACGCAGTATTTT
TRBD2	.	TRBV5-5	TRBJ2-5	CASSLGLADLRGETQYF	TGTGCCAGCAGCTTGGGCCTAGCGGACTTAAGGGGAGAGACCCAGTACTTC
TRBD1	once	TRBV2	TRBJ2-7	CASRETGYSYEQYF	TGTGCCAGCAGGGAGACAGGGTACTCCTACGAGCAGTACTTC
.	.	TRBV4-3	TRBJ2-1	CASSQGGRYNEQFF	TGCGCCAGCAGCCAAGGTGGGAGATATAATGAGCAGTTCTTC
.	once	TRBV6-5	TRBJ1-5	CASRKSLISNQPQHF	TGTGCCAGCAGAAAGAGTCTCATTAGCAATCAGCCCCAGCATTTT
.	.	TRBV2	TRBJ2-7	CASSERSTYEQYF	TGTGCCAGCAGTGAACGCAGTACTTACGAGCAGTACTTC
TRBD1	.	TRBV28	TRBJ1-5	CASRWDRDQPQHF	TGTGCCAGCAGGTGGGACAGGGATCAGCCCCAGCATTTT
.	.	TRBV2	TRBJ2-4	CASSPRGAQLAKNIQYF	TGTGCCAGCAGCCCCAGGGGGGCTCAGTTAGCCAAAAACATTCAGTACTTC
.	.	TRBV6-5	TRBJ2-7	CASRPRGEPTYEQYF	TGTGCCAGCCGACCCCGGGGTGAACCCACCTACGAGCAGTACTTC
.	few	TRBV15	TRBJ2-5	CATSTGGRGETQYF	TGTGCCACCAGTACCGGAGGCCGGGGGGAGACCCAGTACTTC
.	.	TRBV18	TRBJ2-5	CASSKDSRETQYF	TGTGCCAGCTCAAAGGACAGTCGTGAGACCCAGTACTTC
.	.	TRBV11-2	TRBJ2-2	CASSTRDKNTGELFF	TGTGCCAGCAGCACTCGGGACAAGAACACCGGGGAGCTGTTTTTT
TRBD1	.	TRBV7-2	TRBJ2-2	CASRGGTTNTGELFF	TGTGCCAGCAGAGGGGGCACTACGAACACCGGGGAGCTGTTTTTT
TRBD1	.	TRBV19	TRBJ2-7	CASRNKGADEQYF	TGTGCCAGTAGGAACAAGGGGGCGGATGAGCAGTACTTC
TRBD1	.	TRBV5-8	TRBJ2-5	CASRTTGGRQETQYF	TGTGCCAGCAGGACCACAGGGGGCCGGCAAGAGACCCAGTACTTC
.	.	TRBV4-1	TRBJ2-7	CASSQDRWVGEQYF	TGCGCCAGCAGCCAAGACCGGTGGGTAGGCGAGCAGTACTTC
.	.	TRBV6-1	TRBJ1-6	CASSEQSGSYNSPLHF	TGTGCCAGCAGCGAACAGAGCGGCTCCTATAATTCACCCCTCCACTTT
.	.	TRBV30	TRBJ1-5	CAWSVADNQPQHF	TGTGCCTGGAGTGTAGCTGACAATCAGCCCCAGCATTTT
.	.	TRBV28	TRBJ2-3	CASSIPSTDTQYF	TGTGCCAGCAGTATACCGAGCACAGATACGCAGTATTTT
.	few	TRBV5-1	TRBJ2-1	CASKYGSYNEQFF	TGCGCCAGCAAATACGGCAGCTACAATGAGCAGTTCTTC
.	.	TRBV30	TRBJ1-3	CAWSRDTSSGNTIYF	TGTGCCTGGAGCCGGGACACGAGCTCTGGAAACACCATATATTTT
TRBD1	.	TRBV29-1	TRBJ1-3	CSGQGSGNTIYF	TGCAGCGGACAGGGCTCTGGAAACACCATATATTTT